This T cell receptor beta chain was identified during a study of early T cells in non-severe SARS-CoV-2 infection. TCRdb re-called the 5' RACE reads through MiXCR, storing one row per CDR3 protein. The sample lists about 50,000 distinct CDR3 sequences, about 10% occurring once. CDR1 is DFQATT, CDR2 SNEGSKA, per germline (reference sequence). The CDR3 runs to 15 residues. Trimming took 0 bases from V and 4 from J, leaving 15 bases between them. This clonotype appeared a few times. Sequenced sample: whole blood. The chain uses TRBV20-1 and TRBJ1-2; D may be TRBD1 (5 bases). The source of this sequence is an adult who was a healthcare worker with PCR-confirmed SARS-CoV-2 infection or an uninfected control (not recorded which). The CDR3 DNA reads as TGCAGTGCTAGAGATCGGAAGGGCGGGGGCTATGGCTACACCTTC. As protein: CSARDRKGGGYGYTF.